This TCR beta chain was sequenced for a study of shared clonotypes between healthy human individuals. Profiling relied on immunoSEQ multiplex PCR, and the TCRdb table lists in-frame clones only, not all of them. The table has millions of clones, more than 80% seen once; the top ten hold around 0.14%. Germline lookup yields CDR1 SGHRS and CDR2 YFSETQ. This CDR3 has 13 residues. V lost 4 bases and J 2 bases, leaving 9 bases between the germline ends. Study conclusions and caveats: Collection of samples was limited to blood; tissue repertoires likely differ.

About this clone itself: Its antigen is not identified.

This TCR was recovered from a man between 18 and 35 years old in good health. The chain has TRBV5-1 and TRBJ1-2, with D tentatively TRBD1 (6 bases). The sample comprised naive CD4+ T cells sorted from blood. Subset defined: CD45RA+ positively selected. The CDR3 region is CASSGQSNYGYTF. The CDR3 nucleotides are TGCGCCAGCAGCGGACAGAGCAACTATGGCTACACCTTC.